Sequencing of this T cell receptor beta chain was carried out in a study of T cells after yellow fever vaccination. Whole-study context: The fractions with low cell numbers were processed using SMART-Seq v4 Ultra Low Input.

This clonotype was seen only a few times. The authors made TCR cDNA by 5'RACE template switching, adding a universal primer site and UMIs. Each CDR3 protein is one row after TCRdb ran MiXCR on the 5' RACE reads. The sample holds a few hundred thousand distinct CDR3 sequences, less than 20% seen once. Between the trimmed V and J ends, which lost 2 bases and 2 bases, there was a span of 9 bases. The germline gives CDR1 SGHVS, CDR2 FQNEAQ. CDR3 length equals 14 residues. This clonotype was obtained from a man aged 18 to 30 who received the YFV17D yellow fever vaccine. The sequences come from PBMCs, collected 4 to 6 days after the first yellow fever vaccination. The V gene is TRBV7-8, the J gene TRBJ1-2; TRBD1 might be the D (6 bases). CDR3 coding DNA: TGTGCCAGCAGCTTAAATACAGGGAACTATGGCTACACCTTC. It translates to CASSLNTGNYGYTF.